This T cell receptor beta chain emerged from a study of beta chain features in type 1 diabetes (dated by TCRdb to the late 2010s). Background for the entire study: Mean age, gender distribution, total cell number and subset yield were not different between patients and healthy donors. The study compared the TCRB repertoires of sorted circulating CD4+ T cell subsets in recently diagnosed type 1 diabetes patients with those in matched healthy donors. Regulatory and stem cell-like memory subsets were obtained from only 8 patients and about 8 healthy donors, while naive and central memory subsets were obtained from all 30 or so donors. A total of about 110 million sorted cells were examined across all samples, and the number of cells per subset was strongly correlated with RNA yield.

This clone turned up a few times. The antigen it binds to is not known. Base qualities are not at hand, and no much larger clone is one base apart. Each donor gave one peripheral blood draw, averaging roughly 100 mL, which was collected into heparinised tubes. Using a panel that included CD45RO, CCR7, CD25, CD127, CD95 and CD27, naive, central memory, regulatory and stem cell-like memory CD4+ T cells were sorted on a BD FACSAria II. All sorted populations exceeded 95% purity. PBMCs were isolated right away by Lymphoprep density gradient centrifugation and were stained directly, without culture. Samples were stained and sorted in pairs, with one healthy donor and one patient per experiment, so that batch effects were minimized. Broad study findings and their caveats: Because small numbers of individuals were included in the HLA sub-analyses, any influence of HLA type on TCRB rearrangement was left unresolved. Naive, central memory and regulatory TCRB repertoires appeared to be more alike among patients than among healthy donors. Patients with type 1 diabetes made fewer insertions and deleted more nucleotides at VDJ recombination sites, implying thymic rearrangement abnormalities. A moderate but significant shortening of TCRB CDR3 length was observed in type 1 diabetes patients in all four CD4+ subsets. Shorter templates might be favored by PCR, yet because patient and control samples were amplified and corrected together, any such skew would affect both groups equally. Because cDNA rather than genomic DNA was sequenced, highly expressing activated cells could have been over-represented, although no difference in activation and CD3 levels was found between groups.

CDR1 and CDR2 were assigned from the germline V gene as MGHDK and SYGVNS. The CDR3 holds 11 amino acids from the cysteine to the phenylalanine. The DNA shown is the 33-base CDR3, in frame from base 1. The junction carries 9 bases between V and J, which are trimmed by 8 bases and 7 bases respectively. All of the isolated RNA was reverse transcribed with the High Capacity cDNA Reverse Transcription Kit, so expressed TCRB transcripts were sequenced. Deep immunoSEQ sequencing was applied to naive, central memory and regulatory T cell samples, giving an average of about 3.57 million total reads per sample. Sorted cells were lysed in RLT buffer and RNA was extracted with DNase-treated RNeasy Micro or Mini kits, depending on cell number. Each cell subset was processed on its own to prevent cross-contamination, while patient and healthy donor samples were processed together. TCRB sequences were amplified from cDNA with the immunoSEQ multiplex PCR, producing 87-bp fragments spanning the CDR3 region. Amplicons were sequenced on the Illumina HiSeq platform. The authors' pipeline ran thus. Synthetic template baselines were used to correct PCR bias computationally, reads within Hamming distance 2 were collapsed together, and singletons that could not be merged were discarded. Reads were aligned to IMGT to assign V, D and J genes, CDR3 length, and insertions or deletions at six rearrangement sites. Within each subset, clonotype counts were normalized to sorted cell number, after which true diversity and Gini coefficients were computed with the tcR R package. The overlap coefficient, calculated on TCRB nucleotide sequences, was used to quantify repertoire sharing. Out-of-frame TCRB sequences from naive cells were analyzed as a proxy for the pre-selection repertoire. Imported from immuneACCESS, the table was reduced by TCRdb to in-frame sequences with V and J called. These copies leave out some clones; in studies compared against another copy, an unresolved V gene accounts for under half, and the cause of the remainder is not known. V and J calls and clone size come straight from that table; D and trimming were deduced from the DNA. Counted in this sample were over 350,000 clones; approximately 16% of them appeared once. In total, the top ten clones hold approximately 0.019% of the sample.

Recombination joined TRBV25-1 with TRBJ2-1; the D gene cannot be resolved reliably. The clonotype comes from a woman aged 18 to 35 in good health. The sample consisted of naive CD4+ T cells from blood. Taken with the paper, the label for cell subset or site translates to: true naive CD4+ T cells. CDR3 region: CASSPRNEQFF. The sequence in DNA is TGTGCCAGCTCACCTAGGAATGAGCAGTTCTTC. Outside the CDR3, residues come from the reference TRBV25-1 and TRBJ2-1 proteins, so the full variable domain is: EADIYQTPRYLVIGTGKKITLECSQTMGHDKMYWYQQDPGMELHLIHYSYGVNSTEKGDLSSESTVSRIRTEHFPLTLESARPSHTSQYLCASSPRNEQFFGPGTRLTVL.